This T cell receptor beta chain was captured in a study of control samples from healthy donors and cancer patients (dated by TCRdb to 2018 to 2020). The CDR3 covers 15 residues, taking in both the cysteine and the phenylalanine. Only the CDR3 region is kept as DNA, spanning 45 bases read in frame from base 1. Trimming accounts for 3 bases at V and 2 bases at J, while the number of junction bases matched to no gene is 5. The germline V gene specifies LGHNA as CDR1 and YSLEER as CDR2. Library generation was performed with the immunoSEQ multiplex PCR assay. In its TCRdb copy, this immuneACCESS table keeps in-frame sequences only and misses some clones. Where compared with another copy, unresolved V genes explain less than half of these, and the others have no known cause. Here the sample has roughly 190,000 clones; 75% to 95% occur a single time. The top ten constitute about 1.6% of the sample. Worth noting for this clone: No cognate antigen has been identified for it. Base qualities are not provided; no much larger clone lies one nucleotide away.

The sequence derives from a woman aged 25 to 39 in good health. Input material: blood. The chain is made from TRBV4-3 and TRBJ2-5; 8 bases in the middle match TRBD2. The CDR3 here reads CASSHLLAEQETQYF. The DNA sequence follows: TGCGCCAGCAGCCACCTACTAGCGGAACAAGAGACCCAGTACTTC.